This TCR beta chain was found in a study of blood T cell repertoires in COVID-19. V was clipped by 0 bases and J by 7 bases, with 12 bases between them. The germline CDR1 and CDR2 sequences are SGHAT and FQNNGV. The CDR3 length is 14 residues. Only in-frame clones appear in the TCRdb table, and some are missing; sequencing was by immunoSEQ multiplex PCR. There are approximately 130,000 clones in the sample; around 87% occur only once, and about 16% lies in the top ten. Material for sequencing was peripheral blood. The chain joins TRBV11-2 to TRBJ2-5; D uncertain. The receptor's source is a woman aged 45-60 years who had recovered from COVID-19. CDR3 in DNA: TGTGCCAGCAGCTTAGACCTATCAACGGGGACCCAGTACTTC. Translating it yields CASSLDLSTGTQYF. Full variable domain (missing parts from reference TRBV11-2 and TRBJ2-5): EAGVAQSPRYKIIEKRQSVAFWCNPISGHATLYWYQQILGQGPKLLIQFQNNGVVDDSQLPKDRFSAERLKGVDSTLKIQPAKLEDSAVYLCASSLDLSTGTQYFGPGTRLLVL.